There are a few counts of the clone carrying this T cell receptor beta chain. Its antigen is undetermined. The germline gives CDR1 KGHSH, CDR2 LQKENI. V was clipped by 4 bases and J by 3 bases; unmatched bases: 6. This CDR3 is 17 amino acids long. This entry belongs to a study of siplizumab effects on memory and regulatory T cells. The authors kept the mixed lymphocyte reaction cells in coculture at 37°C for under seven days. Study results and caveats: Few alloreactive clones mapped to unstimulated subsets. Suppressive function of proliferating Tregs from siplizumab cultures was not confirmed.

The repertoire was sequenced with immunoSEQ multiplex PCR; TCRdb's copy has only in-frame clones and lacks some. Counted here are a few thousand clones, around 50% occurring once; the ten biggest clones make up 3% to 4%. The sequence came from a human donor in good health; the cells came from an allogeneic mixed lymphocyte reaction. Some clones in this sample may be carry-over from other donors' samples. J is TRBJ2-6 and V is TRBV18, with 10 bases that match TRBD2. The source material was CFSE-low (dividing) CD4+ T cells sorted from an allogeneic mixed lymphocyte reaction. DNA for the CDR3: TGTGCCAGCTCACAACTACTAGCGGGGTATGGGGCCAACGTCCTGACTTTC. Its protein is CASSQLLAGYGANVLTF.